The 2 T cell receptor beta chains below all came from one sample that was sequenced in a study of tumor-infiltrating lymphocytes in primary liver carcinoma. DNA and RNA were both co-extracted from 20-30 mg of bulk tissue that had not been sorted. Reverse transcription of about 0.5 ug total RNA with a constant-region primer produced TCR beta cDNA. Researchers made the TCR beta libraries by running three nested multiplex PCR rounds with slightly modified ARM-PCR. Forward primers for TRBV1-TRBV30 and a C-beta reverse primer served the first two PCR rounds, at about 10 cycles each. MiXCR, applied by TCRdb to the multiplex PCR reads, yields one record per CDR3 protein. The table records approximately 190,000 distinct CDR3 sequences, around four fifths of them present only once. Sequencing was carried out using tumor tissue from primary liver carcinoma. These TCRs come from a middle-aged man with primary liver carcinoma and hepatitis B virus infection.

With respect to this clonotype: Sequence at one end of the junction differs from germline and may be a read error. CDR3 sequence reads: CTSRNSPNSGANVLAF. CDR3 DNA sequence: TGTACCAGCAGAAACAGCCCCAACTCTGGGGCCAACGTCCTGGCTTTC. The chain uses TRBV6-1 and TRBJ2-6, with a possible D match to TRBD1 (5 bases). Germline CDR1 MNHNS, CDR2 SASEGT. The CDR3 runs to 16 residues.

A remark on this clonotype: A clone one base away is much larger, so this may be a read error. The chain is built from TRBV6-4 and TRBJ2-1, with 9 bases fitting TRBD1. This CDR3 is built from 15 residues. CDR1 is MRHNA, CDR2 SNTAGT, per germline. The CDR3, as DNA: TGTGCCAGCAGTGAAACAGGGGGCTCCTACAATGAGCAGTTATTC. Protein sequence: CASSETGGSYNEQLF.